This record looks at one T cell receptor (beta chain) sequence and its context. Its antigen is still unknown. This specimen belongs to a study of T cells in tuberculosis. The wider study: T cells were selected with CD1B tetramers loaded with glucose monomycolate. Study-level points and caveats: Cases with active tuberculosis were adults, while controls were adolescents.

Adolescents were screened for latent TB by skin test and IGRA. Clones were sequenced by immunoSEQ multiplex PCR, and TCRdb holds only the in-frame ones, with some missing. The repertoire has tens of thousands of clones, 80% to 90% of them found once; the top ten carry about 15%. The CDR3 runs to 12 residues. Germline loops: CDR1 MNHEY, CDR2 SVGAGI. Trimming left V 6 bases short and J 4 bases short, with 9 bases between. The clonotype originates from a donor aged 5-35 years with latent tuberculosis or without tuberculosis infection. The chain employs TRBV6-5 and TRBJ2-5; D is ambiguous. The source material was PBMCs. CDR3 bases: TGTGCCAGCAGAGCCAACGGAGAGACCCAGTACTTC. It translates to CASRANGETQYF.